This T cell receptor (beta chain) was identified in a study of technical replicates of blood from several donors. V lost 1 base to trimming and J lost 2 bases, with 8 bases between them. Per the germline V gene, CDR1 is SGHRS and CDR2 is YFSETQ. The CDR3 is 14 residues long. The table came from immunoSEQ multiplex PCR; TCRdb's copy has only in-frame clones and leaves some out. In the table there are more than 65,000 clones, 96% of which are singletons. Material: T cells isolated from PBMCs. The rearrangement links TRBV5-1 to TRBJ2-3, with a tentative D call TRBD2 (5 bases). This receptor was identified in a human donor in good health. The CDR3 sequence is CASSLPSLTDTQYF. The CDR3, as DNA: TGCGCCAGCAGCTTGCCTAGCCTCACAGATACGCAGTATTTT.